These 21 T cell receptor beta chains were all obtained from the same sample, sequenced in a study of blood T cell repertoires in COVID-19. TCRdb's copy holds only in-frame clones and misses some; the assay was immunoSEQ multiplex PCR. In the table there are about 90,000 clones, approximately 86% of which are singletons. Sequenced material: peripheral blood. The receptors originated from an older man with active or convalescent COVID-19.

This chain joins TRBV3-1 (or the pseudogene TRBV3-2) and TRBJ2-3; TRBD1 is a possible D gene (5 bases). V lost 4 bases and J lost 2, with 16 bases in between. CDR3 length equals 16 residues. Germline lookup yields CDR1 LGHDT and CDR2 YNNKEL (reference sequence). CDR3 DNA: TGTGCCAGCAGCCCAGAAGGGGCAGTCAACACAGATACGCAGTATTTT. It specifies CASSPEGAVNTDTQYF.

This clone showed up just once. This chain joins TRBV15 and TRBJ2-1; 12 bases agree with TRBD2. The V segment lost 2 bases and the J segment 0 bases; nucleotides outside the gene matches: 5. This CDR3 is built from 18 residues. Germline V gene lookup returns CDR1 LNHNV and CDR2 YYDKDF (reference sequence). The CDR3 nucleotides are TGTGCCACCAGCAGAATTACTAGCGGGAGGATCTCCTACAATGAGCAGTTCTTC. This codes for CATSRITSGRISYNEQFF.

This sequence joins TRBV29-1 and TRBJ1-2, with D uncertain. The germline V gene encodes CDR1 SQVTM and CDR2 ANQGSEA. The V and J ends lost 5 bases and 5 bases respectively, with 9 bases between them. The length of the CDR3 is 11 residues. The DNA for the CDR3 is TGCAGCGTTCCGGGTTTATATGGCTACACCTTC. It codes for CSVPGLYGYTF. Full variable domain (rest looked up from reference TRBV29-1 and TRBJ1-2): SAVISQKPSRDICQRGTSLTIQCQVDSQVTMMFWYRQQPGQSLTLIATANQGSEATYESGFVIDKFPISRPNLTFSTLTVSNMSPEDSSIYLCSVPGLYGYTFGSGTRLTVV.

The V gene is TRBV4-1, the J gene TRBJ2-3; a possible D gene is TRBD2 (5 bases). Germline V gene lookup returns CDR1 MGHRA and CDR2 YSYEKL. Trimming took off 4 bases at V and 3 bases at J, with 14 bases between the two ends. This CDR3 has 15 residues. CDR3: CASSPRSGRTDTQYF. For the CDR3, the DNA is TGCGCCAGCAGCCCCCGTTCGGGAAGGACAGATACGCAGTATTTT.

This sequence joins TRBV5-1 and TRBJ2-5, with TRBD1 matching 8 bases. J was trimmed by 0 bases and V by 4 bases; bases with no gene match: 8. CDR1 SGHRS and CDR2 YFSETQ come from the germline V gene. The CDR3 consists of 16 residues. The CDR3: CASSGGTGGYQETQYF. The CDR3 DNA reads TGCGCCAGCAGCGGAGGGACAGGAGGTTACCAAGAGACCCAGTACTTC.

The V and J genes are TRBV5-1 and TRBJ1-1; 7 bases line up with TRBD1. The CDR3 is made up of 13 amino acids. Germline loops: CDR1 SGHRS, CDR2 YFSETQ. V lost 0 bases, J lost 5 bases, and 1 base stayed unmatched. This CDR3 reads CASSLEQGTEAFF. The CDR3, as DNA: TGCGCCAGCAGCTTGGAACAGGGGACTGAAGCTTTCTTT.

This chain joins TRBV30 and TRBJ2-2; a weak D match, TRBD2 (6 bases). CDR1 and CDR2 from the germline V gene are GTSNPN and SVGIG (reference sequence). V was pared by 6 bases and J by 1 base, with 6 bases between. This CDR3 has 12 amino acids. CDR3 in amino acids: CACSGNTGELFF. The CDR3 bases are TGTGCCTGTAGCGGGAACACCGGGGAGCTGTTTTTT.

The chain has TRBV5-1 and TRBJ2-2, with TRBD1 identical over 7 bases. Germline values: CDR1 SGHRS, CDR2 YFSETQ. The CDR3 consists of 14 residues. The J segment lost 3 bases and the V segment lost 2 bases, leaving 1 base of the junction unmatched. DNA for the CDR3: TGCGCCAGCAGCTTAACAGGGGACACCGGGGAGCTGTTTTTT. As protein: CASSLTGDTGELFF.

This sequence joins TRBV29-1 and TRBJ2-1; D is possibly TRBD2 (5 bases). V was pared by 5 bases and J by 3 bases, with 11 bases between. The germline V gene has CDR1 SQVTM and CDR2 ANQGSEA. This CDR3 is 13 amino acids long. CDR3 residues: CSVYSELYNEQFF. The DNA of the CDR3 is TGCAGCGTTTATAGCGAACTCTACAATGAGCAGTTCTTC.

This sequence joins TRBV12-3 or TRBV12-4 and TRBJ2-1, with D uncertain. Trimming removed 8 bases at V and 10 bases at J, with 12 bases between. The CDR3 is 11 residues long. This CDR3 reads CASGEWAEQFF. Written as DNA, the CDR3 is TGTGCCAGCGGTGAGTGGGCCGAGCAGTTCTTC.

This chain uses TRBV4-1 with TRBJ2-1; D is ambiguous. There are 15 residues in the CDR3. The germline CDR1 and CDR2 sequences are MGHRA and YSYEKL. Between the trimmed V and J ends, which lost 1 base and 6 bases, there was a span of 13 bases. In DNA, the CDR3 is TGCGCCAGCAGCCAAGCTGGAGCCCTGACCAATGAGCAGTTCTTC. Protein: CASSQAGALTNEQFF.

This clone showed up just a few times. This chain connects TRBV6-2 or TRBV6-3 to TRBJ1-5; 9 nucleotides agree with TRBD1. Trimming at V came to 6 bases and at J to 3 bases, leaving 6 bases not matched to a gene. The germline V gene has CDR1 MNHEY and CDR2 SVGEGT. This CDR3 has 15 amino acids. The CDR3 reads CASSGDRADNQPQHF. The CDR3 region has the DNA TGTGCCAGCAGCGGGGACAGGGCGGACAATCAGCCCCAGCATTTT.

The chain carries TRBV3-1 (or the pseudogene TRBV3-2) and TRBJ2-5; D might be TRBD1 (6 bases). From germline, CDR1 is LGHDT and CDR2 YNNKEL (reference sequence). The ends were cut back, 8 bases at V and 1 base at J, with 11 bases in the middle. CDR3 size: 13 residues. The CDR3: CASPHRVQETQYF. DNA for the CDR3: TGTGCCAGCCCCCACAGGGTCCAAGAGACCCAGTACTTC.

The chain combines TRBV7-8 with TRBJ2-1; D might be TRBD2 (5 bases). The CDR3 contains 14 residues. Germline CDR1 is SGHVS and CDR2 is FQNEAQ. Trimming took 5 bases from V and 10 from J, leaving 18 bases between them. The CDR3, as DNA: TGTGCCAGCAGCCACGGACTGCCTTTAGACGAGCAGTTCTTC. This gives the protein CASSHGLPLDEQFF.

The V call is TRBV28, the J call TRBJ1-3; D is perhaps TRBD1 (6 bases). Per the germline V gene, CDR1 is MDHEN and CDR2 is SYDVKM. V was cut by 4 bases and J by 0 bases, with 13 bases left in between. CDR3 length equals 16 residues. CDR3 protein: CASSSYRVSSGNTIYF. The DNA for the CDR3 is TGTGCCAGCAGTTCCTACAGGGTATCCTCTGGAAACACCATATATTTT. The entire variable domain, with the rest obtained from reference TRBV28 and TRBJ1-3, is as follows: DVKVTQSSRYLVKRTGEKVFLECVQDMDHENMFWYRQDPGLGLRLIYFSYDVKMKEKGDIPEGYSVSREKKERFSLILESASTNQTSMYLCASSSYRVSSGNTIYFGEGSWLTVV.

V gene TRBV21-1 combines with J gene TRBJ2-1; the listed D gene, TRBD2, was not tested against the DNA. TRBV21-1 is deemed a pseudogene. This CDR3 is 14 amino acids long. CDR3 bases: TGTGCCAGCAACCGCGTGCTCTCCTACAATGAGCAGTTCTTC. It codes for CASNRVLSYNEQFF.

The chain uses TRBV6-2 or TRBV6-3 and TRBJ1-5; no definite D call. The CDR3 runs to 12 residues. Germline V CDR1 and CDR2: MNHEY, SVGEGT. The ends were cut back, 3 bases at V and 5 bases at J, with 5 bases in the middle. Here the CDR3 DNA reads TGTGCCAGCAGTTATCCGGATCAGCCCCAGCATTTT. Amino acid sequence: CASSYPDQPQHF.

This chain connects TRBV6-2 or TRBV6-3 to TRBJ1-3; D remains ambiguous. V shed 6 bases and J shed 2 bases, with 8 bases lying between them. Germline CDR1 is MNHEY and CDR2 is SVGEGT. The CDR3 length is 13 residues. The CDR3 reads CASSALPGNTIYF. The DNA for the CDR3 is TGTGCCAGCAGCGCGCTACCTGGAAACACCATATATTTT.

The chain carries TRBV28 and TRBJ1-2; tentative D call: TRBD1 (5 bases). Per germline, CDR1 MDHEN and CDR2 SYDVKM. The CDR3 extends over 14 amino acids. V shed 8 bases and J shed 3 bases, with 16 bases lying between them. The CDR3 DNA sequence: TGTGCCAGCGGGGCGTCGCTGGTGCACTATGGCTACACCTTC. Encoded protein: CASGASLVHYGYTF.

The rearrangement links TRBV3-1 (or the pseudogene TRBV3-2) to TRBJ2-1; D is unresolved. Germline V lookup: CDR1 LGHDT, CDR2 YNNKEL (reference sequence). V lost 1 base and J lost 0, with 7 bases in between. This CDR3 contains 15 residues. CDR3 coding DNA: TGTGCCAGCAGCCAAGGAGGTTTCTCCTACAATGAGCAGTTCTTC. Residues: CASSQGGFSYNEQFF.

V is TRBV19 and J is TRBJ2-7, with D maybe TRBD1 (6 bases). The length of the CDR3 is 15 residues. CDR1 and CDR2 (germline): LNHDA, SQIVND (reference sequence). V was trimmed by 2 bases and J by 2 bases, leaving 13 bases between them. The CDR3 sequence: CASSISGRGPYEQYF. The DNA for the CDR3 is TGTGCCAGTAGTATATCGGGCAGGGGACCCTACGAGCAGTACTTC.